Below are 4 T cell receptor beta chains sequenced from a single sample in a study of blood T cell repertoires in COVID-19. Produced via immunoSEQ multiplex PCR; TCRdb's table is partial and in-frame only. The sample consists of more than 200,000 clones, under 90% of them appearing once. The specimen sequenced was peripheral blood. Every receptor here comes from a woman over 75 with COVID-19, enrolled during active disease.

The gene calls are TRBV28 and TRBJ2-1, with 9 nucleotides matching TRBD1. This CDR3 has 12 residues. Trimming cost V 2 bases and J 13 bases; bases outside gene matches: 3. Germline V gene sequence: CDR1 MDHEN, CDR2 SYDVKM. CDR3 DNA sequence: TGTGCCAGCAGTTTAGGACAGGGGAGCCAGTTCTTC. It specifies CASSLGQGSQFF.

The chain recombines TRBV6-5 with TRBJ1-1; 8 bases align to TRBD1. CDR3 length equals 16 residues. Unmatched junction bases numbered 5, after V lost 2 bases and J lost 0 bases. CDR1 and CDR2 from the germline V gene are MNHEY and SVGAGI. CDR3 coding DNA: TGTGCCAGCAGTTACGGGGACAGGCACATGAACACTGAAGCTTTCTTT. Its protein is CASSYGDRHMNTEAFF.

V and J are TRBV3-1 (or the pseudogene TRBV3-2) and TRBJ1-6; 8 bases are a match to TRBD1. This CDR3 comprises 16 residues. The germline V gene has CDR1 LGHDT and CDR2 YNNKEL (reference sequence). The trim removed 1 base at V and 10 bases at J, leaving 9 bases unmatched. Here the CDR3 reads CASSQGQGARGSPLHF. CDR3 coding DNA: TGTGCCAGCAGCCAAGGTCAGGGGGCGAGAGGGTCACCCCTCCACTTT.

V is TRBV14 and J is TRBJ1-1, with D possibly matching TRBD1 (6 bases). V dropped 0 bases and J dropped 11 bases, with 10 bases sitting between them. Germline V gene sequence: CDR1 SGHDN, CDR2 FVKESK. The CDR3 runs 12 residues. CDR3 DNA sequence: TGTGCCAGCAGCCAAGATGTGGGGGCGGCTTTCTTT. Protein sequence: CASSQDVGAAFF. Combining the CDR3 with reference TRBV14 and TRBJ1-1 gives the whole variable domain EAGVTQFPSHSVIEKGQTVTLRCDPISGHDNLYWYRRVMGKEIKFLLHFVKESKQDESGMPNNRFLAERTGGTYSTLKVQPAELEDSGVYFCASSQDVGAAFFGQGTRLTVV.